These 21 T cell receptor beta chains came from one sample sequenced in a study of T cell repertoires in cytomegalovirus infection (dated by TCRdb to the late 2010s). Per the publication, the treatment or condition label means: in vitro stimulation with specific CMV peptide epitopes to enrich CMV-specific T cells. The run used an Illumina HiSeq 1500. The raw public reads went through TCRdb reprocessing: fastp at Q25, MiXCR clone calling, in-frame beta chains kept. Merged by CDR3 protein, the rows form single entries marked with the most common genes and DNA. For this sample there are fewer than 30,000 distinct CDR3 sequences; around 19% appear just once. The top ten clones comprise 80% to 90% of the sample. These receptors have no known antigen. This specimen consisted of CD8+ T cells from cultured PBMCs, obtained from culture after CMV antigen stimulation. These TCRs come from a human donor in good health (CMV status not recorded). Some clones in this sample may be carry-over from other donors' samples.

This clonotype was picked up one time. The chain links TRBV27 to TRBJ2-7; 9 bases align to TRBD1. This CDR3 comprises 13 residues. Per the germline V gene, CDR1 is MNHEY and CDR2 is SMNVEV (reference sequence). With V trimmed by 6 bases and J by 6 bases, 6 bases remained unmatched. CDR3 sequence (DNA): TGTGCCAGCAGGGGGACAGGGTTGGTCGAGCAGTACTTC. It is translated as CASRGTGLVEQYF.

This clonotype was recorded at least ten times. This chain connects TRBV7-9 to TRBJ1-3; D gene ambiguous. The V and J ends lost 1 base and 1 base respectively, with 11 bases between them. Germline values: CDR1 SEHNR, CDR2 FQNEAQ (reference sequence). This CDR3 contains 16 residues. The CDR3 DNA is TGTGCCAGCAGCTTAGGGGCCTTACGTTCTGGAAACACCATATATTTT. It is translated as CASSLGALRSGNTIYF.

This clonotype was seen many times. V gene TRBV6-1 combines with J gene TRBJ2-7, with TRBD1 identical over 8 bases. This CDR3 is 12 amino acids long. V trimming: 11 bases; J trimming: 2 bases; junction bases outside the gene matches: 5. Germline V gene lookup returns CDR1 MNHNS and CDR2 SASEGT. CDR3: CAGGQAPYEQYF. CDR3 DNA sequence: TGTGCCGGGGGACAGGCTCCCTACGAGCAGTACTTC.

The chain recombines TRBV5-1 with TRBJ1-1; 8 nucleotides line up with TRBD1. After removal of 6 bases from V and 4 bases from J, the junction contained 11 bases not matched to a gene. The germline V gene has CDR1 SGHRS and CDR2 YFSETQ. The CDR3 length is 15 residues. CDR3 in DNA: TGCGCCAGCACTACAGGGGGGTTCGTAAGCACTGAAGCTTTCTTT. Its translation: CASTTGGFVSTEAFF.

This clonotype was counted between two and nine times. This chain joins TRBV12-3 or TRBV12-4 and TRBJ1-2; unclear D gene. There are 11 residues in the CDR3. V gave up 3 bases and J gave up 7 bases, with 6 bases separating them. CDR3 sequence: CASSFGSGYTF. In DNA form, the CDR3 reads TGTGCCAGCAGTTTTGGGAGTGGCTACACCTTC.

There are a few counts of this clonotype. This chain joins TRBV4-1 and TRBJ1-4; D may be TRBD1 (6 bases). The germline V and J ends were trimmed by 2 bases and 2 bases, with 9 bases remaining between them. The CDR3 is made up of 15 amino acids. Germline lookup yields CDR1 MGHRA and CDR2 YSYEKL. In DNA, the CDR3 is TGCGCCAGCAGCCAATACAGGGCCACTAATGAAAAACTGTTTTTT. It yields the protein CASSQYRATNEKLFF.

This clonotype was seen at least ten times. The V and J genes are TRBV7-8 and TRBJ1-4, with TRBD1 matching over 11 bases. V shed 1 base and J 8 bases; nucleotides not matched to a gene: 6. Germline values: CDR1 SGHVS, CDR2 FQNEAQ. This CDR3 has 16 amino acids. The CDR3 nucleotides read TGTGCCAGCAGCTTAGTTCTGGGACAGGGGGACGAAAAACTGTTTTTT. Its translation: CASSLVLGQGDEKLFF.

This clonotype has a handful of counts. This chain connects TRBV4-2 to TRBJ2-7, with D perhaps matching TRBD2 (6 bases). CDR3 length: 16 amino acids. Deletions cut 4 bases from V and 9 bases from J, with 25 bases between. CDR1 is LGHNA and CDR2 is YNFKEQ in the germline V gene. The CDR3 coding sequence is TGTGCCAGCAGCCCGTCCTGGGGGGAGGACATTAAATGGCAGTACTTC. This sequence encodes CASSPSWGEDIKWQYF.

The rearrangement joins TRBV7-2 to TRBJ1-1; a weak D match, TRBD1 (6 bases). With 5 bases removed from V and 2 bases from J, the gap between germline ends came to 15 bases. Germline V CDR1 and CDR2: SGHTA, FQGNSA. The CDR3 loop spans 15 amino acids. CDR3 residues: CASSPPRGTNTEAFF. CDR3 bases: TGTGCCAGCAGCCCCCCAAGGGGGACCAACACTGAAGCTTTCTTT.

This clonotype was seen a handful of times. In nucleotides, the CDR3 is TGTGCCAGCAGTGGGGGTCTTAGTTCCGCTTCCTACGAGCAGTACTTC. This encodes CASSGGLSSASYEQYF. The chain has TRBV25-1 and TRBJ2-7; no clear D. Trimming pared 4 bases from V and 1 base from J, leaving 17 bases between. The CDR3 extends over 16 amino acids. Germline V CDR1 and CDR2: MGHDK, SYGVNS.

This clonotype has just a few counts. This chain joins TRBV6-1 and TRBJ1-5; D not certain. The germline gives CDR1 MNHNS, CDR2 SASEGT. Trimming stripped 10 bases from V and 1 base from J, with 17 bases between. This CDR3 contains 15 residues. CDR3 nucleotides: TGTGCCACGAGATATACAGAGTCGAGCAATCAGCCCCAGCATTTT. This encodes CATRYTESSNQPQHF.

The sample holds a few counts of this clonotype. J is TRBJ1-1 and V is TRBV12-3 or TRBV12-4; tentative D call: TRBD1 (6 bases). Trimming pared 1 base from V and 1 base from J, leaving 16 bases between. CDR3 length: 17 amino acids. The CDR3 DNA reads TGTGCCAGCAGTTTAGATGGGGACACCCCTTCGAACACTGAAGCTTTCTTT. Its protein is CASSLDGDTPSNTEAFF.

The gene calls are TRBV28 and TRBJ1-1; D uncertain. Trimming stripped 8 bases from V and 0 bases from J, with 22 bases between. This CDR3 is built from 17 residues. CDR1 and CDR2 (germline): MDHEN, SYDVKM. The CDR3 spells CASPPLRRETLNTEAFF. In DNA, the CDR3 is TGTGCCAGCCCTCCGCTGAGACGGGAGACCTTGAACACTGAAGCTTTCTTT.

This clonotype was seen many times. This rearrangement joins TRBV4-2 to TRBJ2-1, with a weak D call TRBD1 (6 bases). This CDR3 has 15 amino acids. The germline V gene has CDR1 LGHNA and CDR2 YNFKEQ. V was shortened by 3 bases and J by 4 bases, with 13 bases between the two germline ends. The CDR3, as DNA: TGTGCCAGCAGCCATCGACAGGAACCTTACAATGAGCAGTTCTTC. It is translated as CASSHRQEPYNEQFF.

In this sample, this clonotype turned up a few times. The V and J genes are TRBV5-6 and TRBJ2-1, with TRBD1 as a possible D gene (5 bases). This CDR3 has 14 amino acids. Germline lookup yields CDR1 SGHDT and CDR2 YYEEEE. V lost 7 bases and J 5 bases, leaving 16 bases between the germline ends. In nucleotides, the CDR3 is TGTGCCAGCCTGCTCAGGGTAAAGAACAATGAGCAGTTCTTC. Translated, it gives CASLLRVKNNEQFF. The whole variable domain, filled in from reference TRBV5-6 and TRBJ2-1, reads DAGVTQSPTHLIKTRGQQVTLRCSPKSGHDTVSWYQQALGQGPQFIFQYYEEEERQRGNFPDRFSGHQFPNYSSELNVNALLLGDSALYLCASLLRVKNNEQFFGPGTRLTVL.

The chain recombines TRBV12-3 or TRBV12-4 with TRBJ2-3; D possibly matches TRBD1 or TRBD2 (5 bases each). CDR3 length: 18 residues. V was pared by 3 bases and J by 2 bases, with 21 bases between. CDR3 amino acids: CASSFRERGLLITDTQYF. In nucleotides, the CDR3 is TGTGCCAGCAGTTTTCGGGAAAGGGGCCTTTTAATCACAGATACGCAGTATTTT.

The chain is built from TRBV28 and TRBJ2-1; 11 bases fit TRBD2. The ends lost 7 bases at V and 5 bases at J; junction bases unmatched: 7. The V gene's germline CDR1 is MDHEN and CDR2 SYDVKM. The CDR3 length is 15 residues. CDR3 in amino acids: CASTLGLADNNEQFF. Written as DNA, the CDR3 is TGTGCCAGCACCCTGGGACTAGCGGATAACAATGAGCAGTTCTTC. Full variable domain (remainder filled in from reference TRBV28 and TRBJ2-1): DVKVTQSSRYLVKRTGEKVFLECVQDMDHENMFWYRQDPGLGLRLIYFSYDVKMKEKGDIPEGYSVSREKKERFSLILESASTNQTSMYLCASTLGLADNNEQFFGPGTRLTVL.

The chain joins TRBV7-8 to TRBJ2-1, with 12 positions matching TRBD2. Per germline, CDR1 SGHVS and CDR2 FQNEAQ. The CDR3 is 15 amino acids. V dropped 8 bases and J dropped 6; count of bases not matched to a gene: 8. DNA of the CDR3: TGTGCCAGCGACGTCACTAGCGGGAGGAGCAATGAGCAGTTCTTC. Translation gives CASDVTSGRSNEQFF.

In its sample, this clonotype was seen many times. The J gene is TRBJ2-1, the V gene TRBV4-2; 11 nucleotides line up with TRBD2. The CDR3 extends over 15 amino acids. Germline V gene sequence: CDR1 LGHNA, CDR2 YNFKEQ. The V and J ends lost 2 bases and 6 bases, in that order; junction bases with no gene match: 3. CDR3 sequence: CASSQLAGGVNEQFF. In nucleotides, the CDR3 is TGTGCCAGCAGCCAACTAGCGGGGGGAGTCAATGAGCAGTTCTTC.

CDR3 bases: TGTGCCAGCAGCTTAGGGACCCTTTACAATGAGCAGTTCTTC. This gives the protein CASSLGTLYNEQFF. The genes are TRBV7-9 and TRBJ2-1; no definite D call. The germline V and J ends were trimmed by 1 base and 4 bases, with 8 bases remaining between them. The CDR3 consists of 14 residues. Germline assignment: CDR1 SEHNR and CDR2 FQNEAQ (reference sequence).

The CDR3 loop is CASSGIGQLYEQYF. CDR3 coding DNA: TGTGCCAGCAGCGGAATCGGACAGCTCTACGAGCAGTACTTC. This chain links TRBV4-2 with TRBJ2-7; D possibly corresponds to TRBD1 (6 bases). V was shortened by 5 bases and J by 3 bases, with 14 bases between the two germline ends. Germline V gene sequence: CDR1 LGHNA, CDR2 YNFKEQ. The CDR3 sequence is 14 residues long.